This T cell receptor beta chain was sequenced for a study of blood T cell repertoires in COVID-19. In germline, CDR1 is LGHNA, CDR2 YSLEER. V shed 5 bases, J shed 2 bases, and the junction held 9 bases outside the gene matches. The CDR3 contains 15 residues. This clone was seen once. Sequencing used immunoSEQ multiplex PCR; TCRdb keeps in-frame clones, though not all of them. The repertoire includes under 15,000 clones, approximately 80% of them detected once, and roughly 25% sits in the top ten. The sample taken for sequencing was peripheral blood. The receptor comes from a man in his forties or fifties with active or convalescent COVID-19. The rearrangement joins TRBV4-3 to TRBJ2-7; 7 bases are a match to TRBD1. CDR3 nucleotides: TGCGCCAGCAGCGCCTCCCGGGACAGTGCCTACGAGCAGTACTTC. Translated, it gives CASSASRDSAYEQYF.